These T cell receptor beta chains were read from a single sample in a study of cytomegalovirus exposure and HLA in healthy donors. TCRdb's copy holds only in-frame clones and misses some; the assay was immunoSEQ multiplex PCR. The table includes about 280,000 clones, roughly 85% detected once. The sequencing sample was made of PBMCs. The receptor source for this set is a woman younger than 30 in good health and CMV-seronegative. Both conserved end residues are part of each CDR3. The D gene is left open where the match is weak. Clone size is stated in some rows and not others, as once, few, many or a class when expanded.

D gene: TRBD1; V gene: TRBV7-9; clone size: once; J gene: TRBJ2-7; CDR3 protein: CASSSYRTGIYEQYF; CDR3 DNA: TGTGCCAGCAGCTCATATCGGACAGGGATTTACGAGCAGTACTTC
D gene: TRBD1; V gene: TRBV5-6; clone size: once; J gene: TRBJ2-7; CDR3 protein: CASIDSGQGIYEQYF; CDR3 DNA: TGTGCCAGCATCGACTCCGGACAGGGAATCTACGAGCAGTACTTC
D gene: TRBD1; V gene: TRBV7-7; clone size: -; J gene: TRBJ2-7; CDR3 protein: CASSLARDRVHEQYF; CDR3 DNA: TGTGCCAGCAGCTTAGCCCGTGACAGGGTCCACGAGCAGTACTTC
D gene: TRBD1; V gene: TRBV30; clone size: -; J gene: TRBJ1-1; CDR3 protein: CAWSGTGVYTEAFF; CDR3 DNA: TGTGCCTGGAGCGGGACAGGAGTTTACACTGAAGCTTTCTTT
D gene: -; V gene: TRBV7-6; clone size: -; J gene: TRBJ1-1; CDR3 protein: CASSNFGGVNTEAFF; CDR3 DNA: TGTGCCAGCAGTAACTTTGGGGGGGTGAACACTGAAGCTTTCTTT
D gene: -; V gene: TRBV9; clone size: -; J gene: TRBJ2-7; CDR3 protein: CASSARDNSYEQYF; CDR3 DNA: TGTGCCAGCAGCGCCAGGGACAACTCCTACGAGCAGTACTTC
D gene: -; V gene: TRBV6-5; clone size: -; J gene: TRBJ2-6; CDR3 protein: CASRHTASGANVLTF; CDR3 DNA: TGTGCCAGCAGGCACACAGCCTCTGGGGCCAACGTCCTGACTTTC
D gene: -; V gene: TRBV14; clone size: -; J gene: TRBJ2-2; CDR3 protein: CASSPNREYTGELFF; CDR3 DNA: TGTGCCAGCAGCCCCAACAGGGAATACACCGGGGAGCTGTTTTTT
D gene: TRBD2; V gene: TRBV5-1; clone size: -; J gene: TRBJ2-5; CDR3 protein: CASSLEGRGGKETQYF; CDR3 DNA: TGCGCCAGCAGCTTGGAGGGGCGGGGGGGCAAAGAGACCCAGTACTTC
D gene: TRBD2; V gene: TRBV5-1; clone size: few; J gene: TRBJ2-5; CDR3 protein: CASSGGLAGGPGKQETQYF; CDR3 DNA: TGCGCCAGCAGCGGGGGACTAGCGGGAGGGCCGGGGAAACAAGAGACCCAGTACTTC
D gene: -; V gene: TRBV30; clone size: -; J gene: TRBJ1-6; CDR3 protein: CAWRRQGSSYNSPLHF; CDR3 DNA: TGTGCCTGGAGGAGGCAGGGGAGCTCCTATAATTCACCCCTCCACTTT
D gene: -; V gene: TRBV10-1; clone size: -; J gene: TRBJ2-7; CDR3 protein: CASSEVADEQYF; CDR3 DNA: TGCGCCAGCAGTGAGGTGGCGGACGAGCAGTACTTC
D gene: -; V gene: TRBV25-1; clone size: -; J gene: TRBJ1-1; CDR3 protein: CASSEWQGPDTEAFF; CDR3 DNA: TGTGCCAGCAGTGAATGGCAGGGTCCGGACACTGAAGCTTTCTTT
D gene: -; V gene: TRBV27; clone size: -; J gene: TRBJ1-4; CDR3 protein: CASSKGRVNEKLFF; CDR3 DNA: TGTGCCAGCAGTAAAGGGAGGGTAAATGAAAAACTGTTTTTT
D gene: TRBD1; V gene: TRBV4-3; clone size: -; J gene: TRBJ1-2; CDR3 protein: CASSQQQGAFGYTF; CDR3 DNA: TGCGCCAGCAGCCAGCAACAGGGGGCCTTTGGCTACACCTTC
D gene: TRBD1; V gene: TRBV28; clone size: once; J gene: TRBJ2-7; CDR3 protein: CASSWDRVYEQYF; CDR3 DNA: TGTGCCAGCAGTTGGGACAGGGTCTACGAGCAGTACTTC
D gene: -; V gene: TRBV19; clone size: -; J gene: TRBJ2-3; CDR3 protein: CASGPPGGRMDTQYF; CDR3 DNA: TGTGCCAGTGGCCCCCCTGGGGGCCGGATGGATACGCAGTATTTT
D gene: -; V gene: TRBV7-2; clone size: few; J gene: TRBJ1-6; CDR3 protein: CASSLLSSYNSPLHF; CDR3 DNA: TGTGCCAGCAGCTTACTCAGCTCCTATAATTCACCCCTCCACTTT
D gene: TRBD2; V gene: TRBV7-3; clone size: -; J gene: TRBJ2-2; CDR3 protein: CASSLTGLANTGELFF; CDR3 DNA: TGTGCCAGCAGCTTAACCGGACTAGCGAACACCGGGGAGCTGTTTTTT
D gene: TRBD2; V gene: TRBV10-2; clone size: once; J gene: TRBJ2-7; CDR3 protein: CASRAGTRTYEQYF; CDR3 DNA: TGCGCCAGCAGGGCCGGGACTAGGACCTACGAGCAGTACTTC
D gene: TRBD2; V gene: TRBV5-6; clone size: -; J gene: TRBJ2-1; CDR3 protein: CASSLGLAGGPDEQFF; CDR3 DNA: TGTGCCAGCAGCTTGGGACTAGCGGGGGGACCCGATGAGCAGTTCTTC
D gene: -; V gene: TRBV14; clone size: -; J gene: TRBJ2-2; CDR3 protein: CASSLQNTGELFF; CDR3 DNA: TGTGCCAGCAGCCTACAGAACACCGGGGAGCTGTTTTTT
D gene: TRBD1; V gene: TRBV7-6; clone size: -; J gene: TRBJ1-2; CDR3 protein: CASSFGTDYGYTF; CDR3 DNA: TGTGCCAGCAGCTTCGGGACAGACTATGGCTACACCTTC
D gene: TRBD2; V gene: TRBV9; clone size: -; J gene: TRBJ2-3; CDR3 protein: CASSGTSGQWTTQYF; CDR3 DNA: TGTGCCAGCAGCGGGACTAGCGGGCAATGGACTACGCAGTATTTT
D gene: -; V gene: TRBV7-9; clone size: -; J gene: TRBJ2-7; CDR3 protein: CASSLEGHSYEQYF; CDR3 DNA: TGTGCCAGCAGCTTAGAGGGGCACTCCTACGAGCAGTACTTC
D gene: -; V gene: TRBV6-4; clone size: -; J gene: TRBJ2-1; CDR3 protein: CASSDDGEKTYNEQFF; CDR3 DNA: TGTGCCAGCAGTGACGATGGGGAGAAAACCTACAATGAGCAGTTCTTC
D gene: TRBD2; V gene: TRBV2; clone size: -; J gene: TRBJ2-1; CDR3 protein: CASTPTSGNYNEQFF; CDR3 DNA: TGTGCCAGCACCCCGACTAGCGGTAACTACAATGAGCAGTTCTTC
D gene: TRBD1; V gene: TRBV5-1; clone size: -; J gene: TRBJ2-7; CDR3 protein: CASSEAGQGIYEQYF; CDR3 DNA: TGCGCCAGCAGCGAGGCCGGACAGGGCATCTACGAGCAGTACTTC
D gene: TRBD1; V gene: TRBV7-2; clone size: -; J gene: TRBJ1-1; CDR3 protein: CASSSQGAEGAFF; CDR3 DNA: TGTGCCAGCAGCTCGCAGGGGGCTGAGGGAGCTTTCTTT
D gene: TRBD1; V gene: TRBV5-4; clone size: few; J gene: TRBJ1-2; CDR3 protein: CASSVTGVGYTF; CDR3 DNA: TGTGCCAGCAGCGTTACAGGGGTCGGCTACACCTTC
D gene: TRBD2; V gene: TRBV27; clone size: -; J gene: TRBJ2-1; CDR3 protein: CASSLSREYYNEQFF; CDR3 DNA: TGTGCCAGCAGTTTATCGCGGGAGTACTACAATGAGCAGTTCTTC
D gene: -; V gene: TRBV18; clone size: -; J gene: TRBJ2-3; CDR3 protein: CASSPRGPPGGTDTQYF; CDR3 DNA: TGTGCCAGCTCACCACGGGGACCACCCGGAGGGACAGATACGCAGTATTTT